The 23 T cell receptor beta chains listed next were all sequenced from one sample in a study of radiation and T cells in renal cell carcinoma. The assay was immunoSEQ multiplex PCR, and TCRdb's table has in-frame clones only and misses some. The sample lists 150,000 or so clones, 70% to 90% occurring once. The time point was: baseline pretreatment blood. As for treatment: 15 Gy SBRT to primary tumor, nephrectomy 4 weeks later. Sequencing used blood, obtained from a patient whose treatment included radiotherapy and nephrectomy. The receptors originated from a woman aged 45 to 65 with renal cell carcinoma.

The chain has TRBV28 and TRBJ1-2, with 7 bases that match TRBD1. The CDR3 covers 16 residues. V was clipped by 5 bases and J by 4 bases; unmatched bases: 13. In germline, CDR1 is MDHEN, CDR2 SYDVKM. The CDR3 bases are TGTGCCAGCAGTACGGGACAGTTTTCGGGGGGCTATGGCTACACCTTC. Its translation is CASSTGQFSGGYGYTF.

V is TRBV6-5 and J is TRBJ1-3; weak D call: TRBD1 (6 bases). V lost 7 bases and J 4 bases, leaving 17 bases between the germline ends. This CDR3 spans 15 amino acids. Germline lookup yields CDR1 MNHEY and CDR2 SVGAGI. The CDR3 nucleotides read TGTGCCAGCACCAATATCCAGGGGATCGGAAACACCATATATTTT. As protein: CASTNIQGIGNTIYF.

The chain combines TRBV6-5 with TRBJ1-6; no definite D call. Trimming removed 6 bases at V and 7 bases at J, with 13 bases between. This CDR3 has 14 residues. CDR1 and CDR2 from the germline V gene are MNHEY and SVGAGI. DNA of the CDR3: TGTGCCAGCAGGAACGGCAGGATCAATTCACCCCTCCACTTT. Its translation is CASRNGRINSPLHF.

The CDR3 region is CASSYGAGLDTQYF. Here the CDR3 DNA reads TGTGCCAGCAGTTACGGGGCAGGCTTAGATACGCAGTATTTT. The gene calls are TRBV6-5 and TRBJ2-3, with D perhaps matching TRBD1 (5 bases). V lost 2 bases to trimming and J lost 5 bases, with 11 bases between them. This CDR3 has 14 amino acids. From germline, CDR1 is MNHEY and CDR2 SVGAGI.

The rearrangement joins TRBV9 to TRBJ2-3, with TRBD2 identical over 9 bases. This CDR3 region has 16 residues. Germline values: CDR1 SGDLS, CDR2 YYNGEE. The V segment lost 4 bases and the J segment 4 bases; nucleotides outside the gene matches: 10. CDR3 amino acids: CASSSRKRGVPDTQYF. CDR3 in DNA: TGTGCCAGCAGCTCCCGTAAGCGGGGGGTGCCAGATACGCAGTATTTT.

The CDR3 sequence: CASSPGENIQYF. In DNA, the CDR3 is TGTGCCAGCTCACCGGGAGAAAACATTCAGTACTTC. The rearrangement joins TRBV18 to TRBJ2-4; weak D call: TRBD2 (5 bases). CDR1 and CDR2 (germline): KGHSH, LQKENI. The CDR3 has 12 residues. The V end was cut by 3 bases, the J end by 5 bases, with 5 bases between. Together with reference TRBV18 and TRBJ2-4, the CDR3 gives the full variable domain: NAGVMQNPRHLVRRRGQEARLRCSPMKGHSHVYWYRQLPEEGLKFMVYLQKENIIDESGMPKERFSAEFPKEGPSILRIQQVVRGDSAAYFCASSPGENIQYFGAGTRLSVL.

The rearrangement uses TRBV7-2 and TRBJ1-5, with TRBD1 matching over 9 bases. Germline assignment: CDR1 SGHTA and CDR2 FQGNSA. The CDR3 runs 14 residues. V dropped 5 bases and J dropped 6; count of bases not matched to a gene: 5. CDR3 in DNA: TGTGCCAGCAGCCCGGGACAGGGATTTCAGCCCCAGCATTTT. This translates into CASSPGQGFQPQHF.

This sequence joins TRBV6-6 and TRBJ1-6; D is ambiguous. The length of the CDR3 is 12 residues. CDR1 MNHNY and CDR2 SVGAGI come from the germline V gene (reference sequence). Trimming stripped 10 bases from V and 9 bases from J, with 13 bases between. DNA of the CDR3: TGTGCCACTCGGCGTATGGGTTCACCCCTCCACTTT. Translation: CATRRMGSPLHF.

The chain couples TRBV5-1 to TRBJ2-5, with D unclear. Trimming removed 5 bases from V and 1 base from J, with 12 bases in between. CDR3 length: 14 amino acids. Germline CDR1 reads SGHRS; CDR2 reads YFSETQ. The CDR3 region has the DNA TGCGCCAGCAGGAAAAGGGCCAGCCAAGAGACCCAGTACTTC. Its protein is CASRKRASQETQYF.

This chain links TRBV28 with TRBJ1-2; 9 bases fit TRBD1. CDR1 and CDR2 (germline): MDHEN, SYDVKM. The junction had 8 bases not matched to a gene; V was cut back by 11 bases and J by 4 bases. This CDR3 has 13 amino acids. In nucleotides, the CDR3 is TGTGCCGCGGGGGTGACAGGGGGCTATGGCTACACCTTC. It specifies CAAGVTGGYGYTF.

For this clone: This sample includes further DNA sequences coding for the same CDR3. The rearrangement links TRBV7-6 to TRBJ2-7; TRBD1 matches 9 bases. V lost 1 base, J lost 4 bases, and 2 bases stayed unmatched. CDR1 is SGHVS and CDR2 is FNYEAQ in the germline V gene. The CDR3 loop spans 14 amino acids. The CDR3 reads CASSLGQGGYEQYF. The CDR3, as DNA: TGTGCCAGCAGCTTAGGACAGGGGGGGTACGAGCAGTACTTC.

CDR3 region: CASMGLRGNTGELFF. CDR3 DNA sequence: TGCGCCAGCATGGGGCTGCGCGGGAACACCGGGGAGCTGTTTTTT. The V gene is TRBV10-2, the J gene TRBJ2-2, with D perhaps matching TRBD1 (5 bases). CDR3 length: 15 amino acids. V lost 7 bases to trimming and J lost 1 base, with 13 bases between them. CDR1 is WSHSY, CDR2 SAAADI, per germline.

This chain connects TRBV9 to TRBJ2-5, with 7 bases lining up with TRBD2. CDR3 size: 14 residues. The V gene end was trimmed by 4 bases and the J gene end by 2 bases; junction bases not matched to a gene: 5. Per germline, CDR1 SGDLS and CDR2 YYNGEE. CDR3 sequence reads: CASSSGGYQETQYF. The DNA for the CDR3 is TGTGCCAGCAGCTCGGGAGGATATCAAGAGACCCAGTACTTC.

This clone has just one count. The chain has TRBV4-3 and TRBJ2-3, with TRBD2 matching 8 bases. Germline loops: CDR1 LGHNA, CDR2 YSLEER. J lost 6 bases, V lost 1 base, and 3 bases had no gene match. The CDR3 runs 14 residues. CDR3 sequence: CASSQGSSGDTQYF. The CDR3 region has the DNA TGCGCCAGCAGCCAAGGGTCTAGCGGGGATACGCAGTATTTT.

This chain uses TRBV15 with TRBJ2-6; D could derive from TRBD1 or TRBD2 (5 bases each). V dropped 3 bases and J dropped 0 bases, with 12 bases sitting between them. CDR3 length: 17 residues. Germline V gene data show CDR1 as LNHNV and CDR2 as YYDKDF (reference sequence). The CDR3 DNA is TGTGCCACCAGCAGGGGGGACGCGGACTCTGGGGCCAACGTCCTGACTTTC. As protein: CATSRGDADSGANVLTF.

This clone was detected only once. The rearrangement joins TRBV7-9 to TRBJ1-2; 8 bases line up with TRBD1. CDR3 length: 16 amino acids. Trimming at V came to 1 base and at J to 4 bases, leaving 8 bases not matched to a gene. CDR1 is SEHNR, CDR2 FQNEAQ, per germline (reference sequence). The CDR3 DNA reads TGTGCCAGCAGCTTAGACCCGTCCCAGGGGGCCTATGGCTACACCTTC. Translation gives CASSLDPSQGAYGYTF. The full variable domain, completed using reference TRBV7-9 and TRBJ1-2, is DTGVSQNPRHKITKRGQNVTFRCDPISEHNRLYWYRQTLGQGPEFLTYFQNEAQLEKSRLLSDRFSAERPKGSFSTLEIQRTEQGDSAMYLCASSLDPSQGAYGYTFGSGTRLTVV.

The chain is built from TRBV13 and TRBJ1-4; weak D call: TRBD1 (6 bases). The V and J ends lost 5 bases and 8 bases respectively, with 15 bases between them. This CDR3 is built from 14 residues. From germline, CDR1 is PRHDT and CDR2 FYEKMQ (reference sequence). This CDR3 reads CASSDRPSSEKLFF. The CDR3 DNA reads TGTGCCAGCAGCGACAGGCCCAGTTCGGAAAAACTGTTTTTT.

Only a few counts were recorded for this clone. This chain uses TRBV5-8 with TRBJ2-2; 13 bases match TRBD2. Germline CDR1 is SGHTS and CDR2 is YDEGEE. The CDR3 is made up of 17 amino acids. V was clipped by 4 bases and J by 7 bases; unmatched bases: 10. CDR3 bases: TGTGCCAGCAGCCCGGGACTAGCGGGGCGCGCGGTCGGGGAGCTGTTTTTT. It specifies CASSPGLAGRAVGELFF.

The gene calls are TRBV4-3 and TRBJ2-1; maybe TRBD1 (6 bases). Germline V gene sequence: CDR1 LGHNA, CDR2 YSLEER. This CDR3 has 16 residues. V lost 0 bases and J lost 8, with 17 bases in between. CDR3: CASSQDRAGVYDEQFF. The CDR3, as DNA: TGCGCCAGCAGCCAAGATCGGGCAGGGGTTTATGATGAGCAGTTCTTC.

This clone was recorded only once. Different DNA sequences within this sample yield the same CDR3. This chain connects TRBV12-5 to TRBJ1-5, with no clear D. V dropped 1 base and J dropped 1 base, with 2 bases sitting between them. The germline CDR1 and CDR2 sequences are LGHNT and FRNRAP. This CDR3 comprises 13 residues. CDR3 nucleotides: TGTGCTAGTGGTTTGGAGAGCAATCAGCCCCAGCATTTT. This sequence encodes CASGLESNQPQHF.

The chain combines TRBV18 with TRBJ1-5; D is uncertain. The V gene lost 6 bases and the J gene lost 4 bases, with 13 bases spanning the gap. Per germline, CDR1 KGHSH and CDR2 LQKENI. The CDR3 is 14 residues long. In DNA form, the CDR3 reads TGTGCCAGCTCTCAAACTGCAGGAAATCAGCCCCAGCATTTT. Translated: CASSQTAGNQPQHF.

The CDR3 DNA follows: TGCGCCAGCAGCCAAATGGCCCACGGGTCTGGGGCCAACGTCCTGACTTTC. Protein product: CASSQMAHGSGANVLTF. The gene calls are TRBV4-1 and TRBJ2-6; D remains unclear. CDR1 is MGHRA and CDR2 is YSYEKL in the germline V gene. The CDR3 consists of 17 residues. Trimming pared 2 bases from V and 1 base from J, leaving 12 bases between.

This clone was seen more than once but under ten times. V and J are TRBV7-9 and TRBJ2-7, with TRBD1 matching over 8 bases. The CDR3 runs to 13 residues. Germline-derived CDR1 and CDR2 are SEHNR and FQNEAQ (reference sequence). V was pared by 7 bases and J by 3 bases, with 5 bases of the junction left unmatched. The CDR3 region is CASIPTGDYEQYF. The DNA for the CDR3 is TGTGCCAGCATCCCGACAGGGGACTACGAGCAGTACTTC. The entire variable domain, with the rest obtained from reference TRBV7-9 and TRBJ2-7, is as follows: DTGVSQNPRHKITKRGQNVTFRCDPISEHNRLYWYRQTLGQGPEFLTYFQNEAQLEKSRLLSDRFSAERPKGSFSTLEIQRTEQGDSAMYLCASIPTGDYEQYFGPGTRLTVT.